The source of this T cell receptor beta chain is a study of blood T cell repertoires in COVID-19. Overall study: Samples representing acute and convalescent COVID-19 were sourced from the United States, Italy and Spain. From T cells, B-cell-depleted T cells, or PBMCs came the material, which was cDNA or gDNA.

Germline V gene sequence: CDR1 LGHNA, CDR2 YSLEER. This CDR3 has 14 amino acids. V was clipped by 0 bases and J by 6 bases, with 10 bases between them. As processed by the authors: From reference gene primer amplification, estimates of nucleated cell counts were derived. Some clones are missing from TCRdb's copy, which holds only in-frame ones; the method was immunoSEQ multiplex PCR. V and J calls plus clone size are reproduced from that table; the DNA served to infer D and trimming. Of 150,000 to 200,000 clones listed, under 90% are singletons. The chain employs TRBV4-3 and TRBJ2-3; weak D call: TRBD1 (7 bases). Sequenced sample: peripheral blood. This sequence was found in a woman over 75 with acute or convalescent COVID-19. CDR3 bases: TGCGCCAGCAGCCAAGAGACAGGGAGGGATACGCAGTATTTT. Protein sequence: CASSQETGRDTQYF.